This TCR beta chain comes out of a study of cytomegalovirus exposure and HLA in healthy donors. Across the study: An earlier analysis identified 117 million unique TCR beta sequences in 170 million or so T cells.

As to this clone: Its antigen is still unknown.

In the PCR, 60 Vbeta and 13 Jbeta primers were used. Profiling relied on immunoSEQ multiplex PCR, and the TCRdb table lists in-frame clones only, not all of them. The data contain about 140,000 clones, roughly 78% of them singletons. The CDR3 extends over 13 amino acids. V dropped 4 bases and J dropped 2; count of bases not matched to a gene: 1. Per the germline V gene, CDR1 is MNHEY and CDR2 is SMNVEV (reference sequence). General study results and limits: Cytomegalovirus status was reportedly diagnosed by the classifier with high sensitivity and specificity. Certain sequence variants were highly shared and formed a cluster, and this cluster was likely a sequencing artifact.

The sample taken for sequencing was PBMCs. The receptor was derived from a young man in good health. The V call is TRBV27, the J call TRBJ1-2, with 7 bases that match TRBD1. The CDR3 loop is CASSSTGNYGYTF. The CDR3 DNA sequence: TGTGCCAGCAGTTCGACAGGGAACTATGGCTACACCTTC.